This T cell receptor (beta chain) is from a study of CD8 T cell repertoires and HIV-1 epitope variants. Turning to the study itself: Each of Twenty-five Gag and Nef epitope peptides stimulated a separate culture. Separate from the cultures, 1M uncultured T cells served as baseline.

Study observations and caveats: The TAALDMSHF plasma variant had no responses, unlike KF9 (about five clonotypes) and HW9 (one). Of 8 or 9 antigen-specific beta clonotypes, 6 or 7 appeared to cross-react with escape variants.

Sequencing was performed with immunoSEQ multiplex PCR; in TCRdb, only in-frame clones are kept and a portion is missing. The sample has 90,000 or so clones, over 70% seen once; the top ten hold 25% to 30%. This clone has a handful of counts. Its antigen is not known. Source material: uncultured baseline CD8+ T cells from peripheral blood mononuclear cells (PBMCs). The sequence was obtained from a male donor with HIV.

CDR3 sequence: CASSVPPGQTQYF. CDR3 coding DNA: TGTGCCAGCAGTGTGCCTCCCGGGCAGACCCAGTACTTC. The J gene is TRBJ2-5, the V gene TRBV28; D not resolved. The CDR3 totals 13 residues. V shed 5 bases and J shed 6 bases, with 13 bases lying between them. The germline CDR1 and CDR2 sequences are MDHEN and SYDVKM.